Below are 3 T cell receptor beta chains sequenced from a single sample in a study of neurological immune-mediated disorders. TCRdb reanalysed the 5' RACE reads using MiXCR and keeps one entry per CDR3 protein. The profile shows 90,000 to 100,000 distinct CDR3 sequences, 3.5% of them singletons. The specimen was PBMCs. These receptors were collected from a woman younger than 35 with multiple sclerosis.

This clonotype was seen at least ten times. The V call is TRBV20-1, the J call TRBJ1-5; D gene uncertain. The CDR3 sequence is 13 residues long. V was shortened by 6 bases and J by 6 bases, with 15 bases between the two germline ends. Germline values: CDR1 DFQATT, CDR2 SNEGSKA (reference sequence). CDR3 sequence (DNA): TGCAGTGCCCAGGATGAGGGCTTTCAGCCCCAGCATTTT. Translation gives CSAQDEGFQPQHF.

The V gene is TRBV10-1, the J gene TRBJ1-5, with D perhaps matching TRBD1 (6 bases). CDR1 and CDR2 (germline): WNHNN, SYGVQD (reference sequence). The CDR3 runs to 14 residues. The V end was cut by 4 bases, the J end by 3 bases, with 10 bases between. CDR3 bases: TGCGCCAGCAGTGCGGCAGGGGTCAATCAGCCCCAGCATTTT. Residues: CASSAAGVNQPQHF.

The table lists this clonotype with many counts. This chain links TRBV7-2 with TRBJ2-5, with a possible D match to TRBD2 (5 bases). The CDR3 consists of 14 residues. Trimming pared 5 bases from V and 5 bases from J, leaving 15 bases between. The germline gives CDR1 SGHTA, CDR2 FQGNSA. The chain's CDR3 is CASSRRPRGETQYF. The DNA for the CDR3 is TGTGCCAGCAGCCGACGCCCCCGAGGGGAGACCCAGTACTTC.